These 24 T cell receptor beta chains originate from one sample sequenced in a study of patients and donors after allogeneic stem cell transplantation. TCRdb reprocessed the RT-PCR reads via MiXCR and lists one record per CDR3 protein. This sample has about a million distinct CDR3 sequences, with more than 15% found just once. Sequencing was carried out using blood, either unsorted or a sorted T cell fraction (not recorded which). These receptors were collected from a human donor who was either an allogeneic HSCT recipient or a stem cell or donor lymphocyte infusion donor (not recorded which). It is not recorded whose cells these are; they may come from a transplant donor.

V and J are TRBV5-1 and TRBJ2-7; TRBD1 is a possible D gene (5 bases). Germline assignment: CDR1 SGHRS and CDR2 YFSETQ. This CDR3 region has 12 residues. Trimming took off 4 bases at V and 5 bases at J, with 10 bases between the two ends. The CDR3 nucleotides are TGCGCCAGCAGCCACAAGACAGACGAGCAGTACTTC. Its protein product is CASSHKTDEQYF.

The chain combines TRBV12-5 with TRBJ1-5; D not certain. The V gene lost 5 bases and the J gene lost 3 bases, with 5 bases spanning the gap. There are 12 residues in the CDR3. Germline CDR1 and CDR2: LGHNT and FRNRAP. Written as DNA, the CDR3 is TGTGCTAGTGGTCCTCACAATCAGCCCCAGCATTTT. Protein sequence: CASGPHNQPQHF.

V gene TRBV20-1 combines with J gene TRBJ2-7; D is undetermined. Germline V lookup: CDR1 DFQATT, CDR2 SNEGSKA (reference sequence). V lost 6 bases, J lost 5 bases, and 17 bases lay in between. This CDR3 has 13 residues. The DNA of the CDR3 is TGCAGTGCCCAGAGACTCCTATCCCACGAGCAGTACTTC. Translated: CSAQRLLSHEQYF.

This chain's CDR3 is CSVPGRKNIQYF. The CDR3 region has the DNA TGCAGCGTTCCGGGACGGAAAAACATTCAGTACTTC. The V gene is TRBV29-1, the J gene TRBJ2-4; D tentatively fits TRBD1 or TRBD2 (5 bases each). Per germline, CDR1 SQVTM and CDR2 ANQGSEA. The CDR3 consists of 12 residues. V was clipped by 5 bases and J by 4 bases, with 9 bases between them.

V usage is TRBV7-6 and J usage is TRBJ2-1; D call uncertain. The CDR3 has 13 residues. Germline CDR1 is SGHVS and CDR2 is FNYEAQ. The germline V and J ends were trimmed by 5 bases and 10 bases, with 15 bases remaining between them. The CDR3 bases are TGTGCCAGCAGCCGCCACGGGCAACCAGAGCAGTTCTTC. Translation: CASSRHGQPEQFF. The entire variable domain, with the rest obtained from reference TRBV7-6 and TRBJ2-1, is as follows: GAGVSQSPRYKVTKRGQDVALRCDPISGHVSLYWYRQALGQGPEFLTYFNYEAQQDKSGLPNDRFSAERPEGSISTLTIQRTEQRDSAMYRCASSRHGQPEQFFGPGTRLTVL.

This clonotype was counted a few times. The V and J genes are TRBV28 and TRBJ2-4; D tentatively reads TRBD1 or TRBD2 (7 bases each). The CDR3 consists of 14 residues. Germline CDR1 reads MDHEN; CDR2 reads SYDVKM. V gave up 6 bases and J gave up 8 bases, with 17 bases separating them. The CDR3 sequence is CASSRNQGGDIQYF. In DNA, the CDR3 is TGTGCCAGCAGCCGCAACCAGGGGGGGGACATTCAGTACTTC.

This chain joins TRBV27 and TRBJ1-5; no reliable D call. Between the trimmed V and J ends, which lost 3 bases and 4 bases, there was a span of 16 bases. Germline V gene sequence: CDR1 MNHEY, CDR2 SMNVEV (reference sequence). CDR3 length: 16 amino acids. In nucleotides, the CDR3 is TGTGCCAGCAGTTTCGCGTCGGAGGGAGGGAATCAGCCCCAGCATTTT. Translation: CASSFASEGGNQPQHF.

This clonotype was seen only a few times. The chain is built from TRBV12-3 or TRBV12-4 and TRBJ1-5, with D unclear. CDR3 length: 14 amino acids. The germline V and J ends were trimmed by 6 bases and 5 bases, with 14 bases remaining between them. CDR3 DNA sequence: TGTGCCAGCAGGCCCCGGGGTAGTGATCAGCCCCAGCATTTT. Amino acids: CASRPRGSDQPQHF.

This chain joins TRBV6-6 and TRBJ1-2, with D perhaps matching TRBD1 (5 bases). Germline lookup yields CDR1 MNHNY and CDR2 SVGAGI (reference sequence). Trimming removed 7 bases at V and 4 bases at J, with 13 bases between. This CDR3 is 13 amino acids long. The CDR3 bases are TGTGCCAGCATATCCGACAGTCGCTATGGCTACACCTTC. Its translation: CASISDSRYGYTF.

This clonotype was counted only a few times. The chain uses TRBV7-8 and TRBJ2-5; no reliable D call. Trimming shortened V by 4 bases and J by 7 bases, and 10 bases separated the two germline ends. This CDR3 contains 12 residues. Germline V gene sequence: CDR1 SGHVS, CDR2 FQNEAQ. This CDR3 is CASSSPTGTQYF. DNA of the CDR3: TGTGCCAGCAGCTCACCGACGGGGACCCAGTACTTC.

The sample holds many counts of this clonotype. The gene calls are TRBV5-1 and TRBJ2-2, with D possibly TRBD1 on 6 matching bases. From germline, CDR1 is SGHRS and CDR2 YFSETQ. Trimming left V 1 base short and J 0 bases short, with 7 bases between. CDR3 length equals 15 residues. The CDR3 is CASSLRQANTGELFF. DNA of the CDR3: TGCGCCAGCAGCTTGAGACAGGCGAACACCGGGGAGCTGTTTTTT.

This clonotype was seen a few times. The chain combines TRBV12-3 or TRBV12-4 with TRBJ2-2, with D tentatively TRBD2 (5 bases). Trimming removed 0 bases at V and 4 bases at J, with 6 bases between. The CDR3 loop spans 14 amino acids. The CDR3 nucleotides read TGTGCCAGCAGTTTAGCACTAGGCACCGGGGAGCTGTTTTTT. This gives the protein CASSLALGTGELFF.

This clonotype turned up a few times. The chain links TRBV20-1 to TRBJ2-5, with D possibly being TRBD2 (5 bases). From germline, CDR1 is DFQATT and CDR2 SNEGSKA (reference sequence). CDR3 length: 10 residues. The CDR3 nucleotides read TGCTCATTAGCGAAAGAGACCCAGTACTTC. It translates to CSLAKETQYF.

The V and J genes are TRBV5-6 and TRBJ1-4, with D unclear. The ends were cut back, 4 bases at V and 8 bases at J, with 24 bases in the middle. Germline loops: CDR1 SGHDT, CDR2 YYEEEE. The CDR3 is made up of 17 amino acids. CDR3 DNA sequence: TGTGCCAGCAGCCCGGCGGGGAGGAGGATCTCTCTGGAAAAACTGTTTTTT. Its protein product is CASSPAGRRISLEKLFF.

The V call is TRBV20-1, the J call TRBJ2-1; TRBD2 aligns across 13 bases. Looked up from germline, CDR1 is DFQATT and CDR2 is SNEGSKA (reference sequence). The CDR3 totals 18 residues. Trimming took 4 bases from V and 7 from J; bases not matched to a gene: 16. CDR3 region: CSAIGVTSGRKGPNEQFF. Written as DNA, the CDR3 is TGCAGTGCTATTGGGGTGACTAGCGGGAGGAAAGGGCCAAATGAGCAGTTCTTC.

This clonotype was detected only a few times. CDR3 bases: TGTGCCAGCAGAGTCATGACAGGGGCCACTGAAGCTTTCTTT. It encodes CASRVMTGATEAFF. The chain joins TRBV6-1 to TRBJ1-1; 8 nucleotides line up with TRBD1. Germline CDR1 reads MNHNS; CDR2 reads SASEGT. There are 14 residues in the CDR3. The V and J ends lost 6 bases and 4 bases, in that order; junction bases with no gene match: 7.

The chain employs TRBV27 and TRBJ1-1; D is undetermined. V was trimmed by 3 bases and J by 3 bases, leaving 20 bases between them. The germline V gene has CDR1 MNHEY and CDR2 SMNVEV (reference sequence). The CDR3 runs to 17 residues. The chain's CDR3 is CASSFRAVTSPDTEAFF. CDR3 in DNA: TGTGCCAGCAGTTTTCGTGCCGTGACGAGTCCGGACACTGAAGCTTTCTTT.

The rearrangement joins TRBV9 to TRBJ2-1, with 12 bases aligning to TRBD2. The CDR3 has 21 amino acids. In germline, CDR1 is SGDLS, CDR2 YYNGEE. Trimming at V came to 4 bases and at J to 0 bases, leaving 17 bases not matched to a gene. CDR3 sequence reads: CASSPRGTSGGPLGSYNEQFF. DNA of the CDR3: TGTGCCAGCAGCCCCAGGGGAACTAGCGGGGGGCCCCTTGGCTCCTACAATGAGCAGTTCTTC.

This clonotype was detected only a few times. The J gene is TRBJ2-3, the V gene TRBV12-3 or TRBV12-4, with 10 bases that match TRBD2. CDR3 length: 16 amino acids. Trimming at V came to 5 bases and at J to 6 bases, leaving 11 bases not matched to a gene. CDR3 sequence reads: CASSPPQREGRDTQYF. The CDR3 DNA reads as TGTGCCAGCAGTCCGCCGCAGCGGGAGGGCAGGGATACGCAGTATTTT.

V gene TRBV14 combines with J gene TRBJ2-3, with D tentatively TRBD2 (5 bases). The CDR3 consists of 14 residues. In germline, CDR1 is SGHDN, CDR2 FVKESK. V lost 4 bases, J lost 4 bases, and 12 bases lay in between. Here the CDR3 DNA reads TGTGCCAGCAGCCGAGAGGGCCATTCAGATACGCAGTATTTT. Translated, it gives CASSREGHSDTQYF.

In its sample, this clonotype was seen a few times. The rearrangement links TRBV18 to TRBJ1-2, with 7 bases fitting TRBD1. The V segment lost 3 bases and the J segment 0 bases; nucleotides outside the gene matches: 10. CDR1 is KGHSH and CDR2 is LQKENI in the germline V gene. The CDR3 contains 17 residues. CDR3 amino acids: CASSPRDSSNANYGYTF. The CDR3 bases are TGTGCCAGCTCACCTCGGGACAGCTCGAACGCTAACTATGGCTACACCTTC.

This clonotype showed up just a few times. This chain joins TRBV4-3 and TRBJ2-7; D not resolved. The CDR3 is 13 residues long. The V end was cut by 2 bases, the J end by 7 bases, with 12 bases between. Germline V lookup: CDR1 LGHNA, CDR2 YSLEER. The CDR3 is CASSQSTSSEQYF. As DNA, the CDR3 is TGCGCCAGCAGCCAATCGACATCCTCGGAGCAGTACTTC.

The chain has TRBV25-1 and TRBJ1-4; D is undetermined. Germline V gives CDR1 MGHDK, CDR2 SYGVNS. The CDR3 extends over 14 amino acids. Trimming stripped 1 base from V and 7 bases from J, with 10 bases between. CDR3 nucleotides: TGTGCCAGCAGTGAATTAGGGCCTGGTGAAAAACTGTTTTTT. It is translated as CASSELGPGEKLFF.

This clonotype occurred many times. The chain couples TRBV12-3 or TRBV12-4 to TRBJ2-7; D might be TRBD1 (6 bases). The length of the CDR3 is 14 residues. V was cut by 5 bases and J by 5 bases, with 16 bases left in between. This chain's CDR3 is CASSPWTVGDEQYF. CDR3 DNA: TGTGCCAGCAGTCCCTGGACAGTCGGCGACGAGCAGTACTTC.